A selection of T cell receptor beta chains follows, all from one sample in a study of radiation and T cells in renal cell carcinoma. Clones were read by immunoSEQ multiplex PCR, and TCRdb kept only the in-frame ones, dropping some. The sample contains roughly 9,800 clones, around 60% of which appear only once. The sample in question was tumor tissue, obtained from a patient whose treatment was nephrectomy without radiotherapy. These receptors came from a man aged 40-49 years with renal cell carcinoma. CDR3s include the opening cysteine and the closing phenylalanine or tryptophan. A D gene is named only where the DNA matches it firmly. Some rows mark clone size as missing; the rest say once, few, many or name a class of expanded clone.

J,size,D,V,length,DNA,CDR3
TRBJ2-7,NA,NA,TRBV5-4,14,TGTGCCAGCAGCTTGGACGGGAACCCCTACGAGCAGTACTTC,CASSLDGNPYEQYF
TRBJ1-2,NA,NA,TRBV28,14,TGTGCCACCCGGAGCGGTTTAGCTAACTATGGCTACACCTTC,CATRSGLANYGYTF
TRBJ1-1,once,NA,TRBV19,13,TGTGCCAGTAGAGTAGGGGGGAGGACTGAAGCTTTCTTT,CASRVGGRTEAFF
TRBJ2-2,NA,TRBD2,TRBV7-2,16,TGTGCCAGCAGGACCCTAGCGGGAGAGAACACCGGGGAGCTGTTTTTT,CASRTLAGENTGELFF
TRBJ1-3,once,NA,TRBV19,13,TGTGCCAGTAGTATCCCCGGTGGAAACACCATATATTTT,CASSIPGGNTIYF
TRBJ2-3,NA,TRBD2,TRBV4-3,17,TGCGCCAGCAGCCAAGAGATCCTAGCGGACCGCACAGATACGCAGTATTTT,CASSQEILADRTDTQYF
TRBJ1-1,few,NA,TRBV27,10,TGTGCCAGCGGATACACTGAAGCTTTCTTT,CASGYTEAFF
TRBJ1-1,few,NA,TRBV5-6,12,TGTGCCAGCAGCTCCCGTCGCGCTGAAGCTTTCTTT,CASSSRRAEAFF
TRBJ2-2,NA,NA,TRBV7-9,12,TGTGCCAGCCCGAGAAACACCGGGGAGCTGTTTTTT,CASPRNTGELFF
TRBJ1-4,NA,NA,TRBV28,12,TGTGCCAGGCGGGGTGGTGGTGAAAAACTGTTTTTT,CARRGGGEKLFF
TRBJ1-2,medium-sized,NA,TRBV28,13,TGTGCCAGCAGTTTTCCCCCCGGCTATGGCTACACCTTC,CASSFPPGYGYTF
TRBJ1-2,NA,TRBD1,TRBV6-1,14,TGTGCCAGCACTGAACCGGGGACAGGGGTCGGCTACACCTTC,CASTEPGTGVGYTF
TRBJ1-2,NA,NA,TRBV6-5,15,TGTGCCAGCAGTTGGGGGGGCGGCTTCAGGCTTGGCTACACCTTC,CASSWGGGFRLGYTF
TRBJ2-7,NA,NA,TRBV7-2,18,TGTGCCAGCAGCTTCGGCCCGGCGAGGCAGGGGTTTACCTACGAGCAGTACTTC,CASSFGPARQGFTYEQYF
TRBJ2-7,NA,TRBD2,TRBV28,17,TGTGCCAGCAGTCCGGGACTAGCGGCTTTCAACTTCTACGAGCAGTACTTC,CASSPGLAAFNFYEQYF
TRBJ1-2,NA,NA,TRBV2,11,TGTGCCAGCAGTGGTACAGCTTCCTACACCTTC,CASSGTASYTF
TRBJ1-1,few,TRBD1,TRBV11-3,12,TGTGCCAGCAGCGGACAGGCCTACCAAGCTTTCTTT,CASSGQAYQAFF
TRBJ1-3,NA,NA,TRBV29-1,14,TGCAGCGTGGAAGACGGTAGCTCTGGAAACACCATATATTTT,CSVEDGSSGNTIYF
TRBJ2-1,once,NA,TRBV7-3,17,TGTGCCAGCAGCACCACCAACGGTGGAGGTAGATCCAATGAGCAGTTCTTC,CASSTTNGGGRSNEQFF
TRBJ2-7,NA,NA,TRBV30,14,TGTGCCTGGAGACGGGACCATTTATCCTACGAGCAGTACTTC,CAWRRDHLSYEQYF
TRBJ1-5,NA,NA,TRBV6-1,13,TGTGCCAGCAGTGGATCAGGTTATCAGCCCCAGCATTTT,CASSGSGYQPQHF
TRBJ1-1,NA,NA,TRBV12-2,11,TGTGCAAGTCGCCAGAGCACTGAAGCTTTCTTT,CASRQSTEAFF
TRBJ2-2,NA,TRBD2,TRBV30,14,TGTGCCTGGAGTTGGGCAGGGAGGGCCGGGGAGCTGTTTTTT,CAWSWAGRAGELFF
TRBJ1-3,NA,NA,TRBV7-2,14,TGTGCCAGCAGCGACAGCCACTCTGGAAACACCATATATTTT,CASSDSHSGNTIYF
TRBJ2-1,medium-sized,NA,TRBV27,14,TGTGCCAGCAGTTTAGCGAGCTCCTACAATGAGCAGTTCTTC,CASSLASSYNEQFF
TRBJ1-1,few,NA,TRBV6-5,14,TGTGCCAGCAGTTTCAACCCCGGGCAGGCTGAAGCTTTCTTT,CASSFNPGQAEAFF
TRBJ2-2,NA,NA,TRBV28,14,TGTGCCAGCAGCCCGGGACACAACACCGGGGAGCTGTTTTTT,CASSPGHNTGELFF
TRBJ2-3,once,TRBD2,TRBV7-9,15,TGTGCCAGCGGGTCTACTAGCGGGAGGACAGATACGCAGTATTTT,CASGSTSGRTDTQYF
TRBJ2-7,NA,TRBD1,TRBV7-9,14,TGTGCCAGCAGCTTAGCCCCTGACAGGGGGCGGCAGTACTTC,CASSLAPDRGRQYF
TRBJ2-2,few,TRBD2,TRBV5-1,15,TGCGCCAGCACCCTTAGCGGGGGGAACACCGGGGAGCTGTTTTTT,CASTLSGGNTGELFF
TRBJ2-7,NA,NA,TRBV7-9,13,TGTGCCAGCAGCCCCACAGATTTCTACGAGCAGTACTTC,CASSPTDFYEQYF
TRBJ2-4,NA,NA,TRBV27,14,TGTGCCAGCAAATTGGGGGGCACCAAAAACATTCAGTACTTC,CASKLGGTKNIQYF
TRBJ2-1,few,TRBD1,TRBV30,14,TGTGCCTGGAGAAAGCGACAGGGTCGAAATGAGCAGTTCTTC,CAWRKRQGRNEQFF
TRBJ1-4,NA,TRBD1,TRBV7-8,14,TGTGCCAGCAGCCCCCGGGACAGAGTCGAAAAACTGTTTTTT,CASSPRDRVEKLFF
TRBJ2-2,NA,NA,TRBV19,12,TGTGCCAGTAGTATATCACTCGGGGAGCTGTTTTTT,CASSISLGELFF
TRBJ2-3,NA,NA,TRBV6-6,15,TGTGCCAGCACCCGTGGGGGAACGACTGTAAATACGCAGTATTTT,CASTRGGTTVNTQYF
TRBJ2-2,NA,NA,TRBV6-5,12,TGTGCCAGCAGACTAGGAACCGGGGAGCTGTTTTTT,CASRLGTGELFF
TRBJ1-6,NA,NA,TRBV30,15,TGTGCCTGGAAAAAGGGTAGCTCCTATAATTCACCCCTCCACTTT,CAWKKGSSYNSPLHF
TRBJ2-3,few,NA,TRBV9,16,TGTGCCAGCAGCGTAGCTGAGGCGGGATCCCCAGATACGCAGTATTTT,CASSVAEAGSPDTQYF
TRBJ2-3,NA,NA,TRBV29-1,14,TGCAGCGTTGTCGCTCAGTCAAGGGCAGATACGCAGTATTTT,CSVVAQSRADTQYF
TRBJ1-1,NA,NA,TRBV6-4,14,TGTGCCAGTCGCACTCAAAAGGGTAACACTGAAGCTTTCTTT,CASRTQKGNTEAFF
TRBJ1-6,NA,TRBD1,TRBV6-6,15,TGTGCCAGCAGTTACTCTGACAGGGGAAGGTCACCCCTCCACTTT,CASSYSDRGRSPLHF